A single T cell receptor beta chain is shown here with its context. The sample holds many counts of this clonotype. Its cognate antigen has yet to be identified. Base quality data are lacking; no much larger clone is found one base away. This entry comes from a study of T cells after yellow fever vaccination (dated by TCRdb to between 2018 and 2021). Turning to the overall study: The SMART-Seq v4 Ultra Low Input RNA kit was used to prepare libraries from fractions with low cell numbers. Blood was drawn at multiple timepoints before and after primary and secondary immunization, with bulk PBMC replicates and cell subsets isolated. Two healthy male donors, one aged 18 to 30 and one aged 30 to 40 years, made up the cohort. To track T-cell clones before and after primary and booster YFV17D yellow fever vaccination, bulk TCR alpha and beta repertoires were sequenced longitudinally. The investigation overall reported the following: After the booster, most of the clones that had expanded following primary vaccination were detected again (almost 98% of CD4 and 88% of CD8), which suggests that memory was broadly maintained. Because abundant contaminating clonotypes from the bulk population could be contained in FACS-sorted repertoires, computational filtering was required. A small fraction of clonotypes showed up in both the CD4 and CD8 compartments, probably as a result of convergent recombination. The secondary T-cell response was weaker than the primary response but faster, peaking on day 5 instead of day 15. Only a couple of donors were included in the study, so the extent to which the findings can be generalized is limited.

Trimming leaves V shorter by 1 base and J shorter by 6 bases, with the junction holding 0 bases beyond the gene matches. The CDR3 sequence holds 12 residues, the cysteine and phenylalanine included. Just CDR3 DNA is preserved here, 36 bases in frame from base 1. The germline V gene (reference sequence) supplies CDR1 GTSNPN and CDR2 SVGIG. The treatment or condition label here, explained by the study, means: live attenuated yellow fever vaccine strain. PBMCs were isolated from peripheral blood using a standard Ficoll-Paque protocol. CD4 and CD8 T-cell fractions were isolated with Dynabeads CD4 and CD8 positive selection kits. TriZol was used to extract RNA from bulk PBMCs, CD4 and CD8 fractions, and dextramer-positive and dextramer-negative fractions. Synthesis of TCR cDNA relied on 5'RACE template switching, a step that introduced a universal primer site along with unique molecular identifiers. Priming of cDNA synthesis was performed from both the TCR alpha and TCR beta constant segments. Library amplification involved two PCR steps, and the second step added sample barcodes and sequencing adapters. Sequencing of libraries was performed on Illumina HiSeq 2500 (2x100 bp) or NovaSeq (2x150 bp). On the study's bioinformatics: Demultiplexing of reads and collapsing into UMI consensus sequences were performed with MIGEC, and V(D)J alignment was carried out with MiXCR. Clonotypes responding to the vaccine were identified with edgeR on replicate PBMC samples, with the criteria of FDR below 0.01 and a log2 fold change above 5 up to day 15. Bulk clonotypes were assigned CD4 or CD8 identity according to which sequenced CD4 or CD8 repertoire held them at higher abundance. TCRdb passed the public sequencing reads through fastp at Q25 and MiXCR, retaining productive beta sequences. One record per CDR3 amino acid sequence lists the most common genes and DNA. The V and J calls come from TCRdb's annotation, not from the publication. The sample data list approximately 110,000 distinct CDR3 sequences, and 7.5% to 9.5% of these were observed just once. Around 25% of the sample lies in the top ten.

This sequence was found in a man under 40 who received the YFV17D yellow fever vaccine. This receptor chain uses TRBV30 and TRBJ2-1, with 7 bases matching TRBD2. The material sequenced was CD8+ T cells sorted from PBMCs, taken 45 days after the yellow fever booster vaccination. The CDR3 protein sequence reads: CAWSASGNEQFF. Read as DNA, the sequence is TGTGCCTGGAGTGCTAGCGGCAATGAGCAGTTCTTC.